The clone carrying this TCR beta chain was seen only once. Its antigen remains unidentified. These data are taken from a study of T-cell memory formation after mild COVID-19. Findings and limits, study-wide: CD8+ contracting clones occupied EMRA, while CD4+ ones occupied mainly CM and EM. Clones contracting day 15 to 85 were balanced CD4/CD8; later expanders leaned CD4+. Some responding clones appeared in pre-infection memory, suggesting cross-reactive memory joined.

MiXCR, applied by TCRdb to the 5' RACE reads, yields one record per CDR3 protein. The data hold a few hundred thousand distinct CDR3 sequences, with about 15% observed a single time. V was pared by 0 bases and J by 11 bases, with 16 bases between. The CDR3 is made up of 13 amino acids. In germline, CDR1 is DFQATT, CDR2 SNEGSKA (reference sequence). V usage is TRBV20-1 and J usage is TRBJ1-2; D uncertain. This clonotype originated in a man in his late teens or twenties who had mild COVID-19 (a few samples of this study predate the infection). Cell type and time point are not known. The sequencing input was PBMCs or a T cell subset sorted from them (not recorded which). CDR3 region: CSARDPTGRSYTF. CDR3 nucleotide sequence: TGCAGTGCTAGAGATCCGACCGGGCGGTCTTACACCTTC.